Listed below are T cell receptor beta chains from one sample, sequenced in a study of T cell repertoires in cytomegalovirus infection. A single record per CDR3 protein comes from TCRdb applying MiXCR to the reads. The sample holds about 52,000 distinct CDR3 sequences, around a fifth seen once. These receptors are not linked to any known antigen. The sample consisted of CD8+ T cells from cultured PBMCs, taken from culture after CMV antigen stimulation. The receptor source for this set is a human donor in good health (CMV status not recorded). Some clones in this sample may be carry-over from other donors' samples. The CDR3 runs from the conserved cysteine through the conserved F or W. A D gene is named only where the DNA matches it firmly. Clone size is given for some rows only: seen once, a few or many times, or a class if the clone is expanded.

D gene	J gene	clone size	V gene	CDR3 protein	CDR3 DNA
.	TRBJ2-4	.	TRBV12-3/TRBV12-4	CASSRSPPRQRLAKNIQYF	TGTGCCAGCAGTCGATCCCCCCCGCGACAGAGGTTAGCCAAAAACATTCAGTACTTC
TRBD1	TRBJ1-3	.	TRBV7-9	CASNRDRGQSGNTIYF	TGTGCCAGCAATAGGGACAGGGGGCAATCTGGAAACACCATATATTTT
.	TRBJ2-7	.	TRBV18	CASSPGVALGDMSSYEQYF	TGTGCCAGCTCACCAGGGGTAGCTTTGGGGGACATGAGCTCCTACGAGCAGTACTTC
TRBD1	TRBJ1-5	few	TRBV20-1	CSAREGQATLFGQPQHF	TGCAGTGCTAGAGAGGGACAGGCAACCCTGTTCGGTCAGCCCCAGCATTTT
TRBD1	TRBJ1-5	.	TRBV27	CASSSRQGRGPGGNQPQHF	TGTGCCAGCAGTTCGAGACAGGGAAGAGGGCCGGGGGGCAATCAGCCCCAGCATTTT
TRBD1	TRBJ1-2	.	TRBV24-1	CATSDPSGQTGGYTF	TGTGCCACCAGTGATCCCTCGGGACAGACGGGAGGCTACACCTTC
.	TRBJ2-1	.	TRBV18	CASFLPEGSYNEQFF	TGTGCCAGCTTTCTACCGGAAGGGTCCTACAATGAGCAGTTCTTC
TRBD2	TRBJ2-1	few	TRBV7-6	CASSGRGGLHNEQFF	TGTGCCAGCAGCGGGAGGGGAGGGCTGCACAATGAGCAGTTCTTC
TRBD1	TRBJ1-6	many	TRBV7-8	CASSPDPSGQGPNSPLHF	TGTGCCAGCAGCCCCGATCCATCGGGACAGGGCCCAAATTCACCCCTCCACTTT
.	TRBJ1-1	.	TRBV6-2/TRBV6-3	CASSSDTLNTEAFF	TGTGCCAGCAGCTCGGACACCTTGAACACTGAAGCTTTCTTT
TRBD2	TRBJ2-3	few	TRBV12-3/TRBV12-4	CASSSIAGARDTQYF	TGTGCCAGCAGTAGTATAGCGGGGGCAAGAGATACGCAGTATTTT
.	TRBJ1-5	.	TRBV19	CASSPYAGSNQPQHF	TGTGCCAGTAGTCCGTATGCTGGGAGCAATCAGCCCCAGCATTTT
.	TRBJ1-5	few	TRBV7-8	CASSLFQGSNQPQHF	TGTGCCAGCAGCTTATTTCAGGGTAGCAATCAGCCCCAGCATTTT
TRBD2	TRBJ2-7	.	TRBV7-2	CASSLVGGGGHEQYF	TGTGCCAGCAGCTTAGTTGGCGGGGGGGGACACGAGCAGTACTTC
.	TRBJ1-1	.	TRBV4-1	CASSPGPTFMNTEAFF	TGCGCCAGCAGCCCGGGCCCCACCTTCATGAACACTGAAGCTTTCTTT
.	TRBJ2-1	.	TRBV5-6	CASSISGEQFF	TGTGCCAGCAGCATTAGTGGGGAGCAGTTCTTC
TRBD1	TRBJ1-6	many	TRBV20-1	CSARPIGQGNSPLHF	TGCAGTGCTAGACCCATAGGACAGGGGAATTCACCCCTCCACTTT
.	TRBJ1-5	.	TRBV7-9	CASSSNRGDLDSNQPQHF	TGTGCCAGCAGCTCAAACAGAGGGGACCTGGACAGCAATCAGCCCCAGCATTTT